This T cell receptor (beta chain) was retrieved from a study of blood T cell repertoires in COVID-19. The overall study: The origin of the acute and convalescent COVID-19 samples was the United States, Italy and Spain.

V dropped 8 bases and J dropped 6; count of bases not matched to a gene: 8. CDR3 length equals 13 residues. Original analysis: Quantification of nucleated cells was approximated via reference gene primer amplification. Clones were sequenced by immunoSEQ multiplex PCR, and TCRdb holds only the in-frame ones, with some missing. V, J and clone size are those of that table, while D and trimming were read from the DNA. The table includes about 40,000 clones, around four fifths detected once. V usage is TRBV12-3 or TRBV12-4 and J usage is TRBJ1-2; 8 bases match TRBD1. The sample was peripheral blood. The TCR was taken from a man between 50 and 59 years old with active or convalescent COVID-19. The CDR3 region has the DNA TGTGCCAGCGAGAGCAGGGGGCGAAATGGCTACACCTTC. It codes for CASESRGRNGYTF.